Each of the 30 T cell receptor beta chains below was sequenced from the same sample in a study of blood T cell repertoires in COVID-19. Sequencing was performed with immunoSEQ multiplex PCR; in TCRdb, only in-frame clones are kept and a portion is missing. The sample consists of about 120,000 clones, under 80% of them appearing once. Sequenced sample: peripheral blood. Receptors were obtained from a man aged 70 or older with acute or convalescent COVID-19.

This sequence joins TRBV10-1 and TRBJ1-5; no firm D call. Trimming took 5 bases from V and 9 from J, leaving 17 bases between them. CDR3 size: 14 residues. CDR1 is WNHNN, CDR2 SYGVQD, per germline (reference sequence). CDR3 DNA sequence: TGCGCCAGCAGTCTTTCCGACGTTCTAGGGCCCCAGCATTTT. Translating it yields CASSLSDVLGPQHF.

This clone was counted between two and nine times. The CDR3 loop is CATSRGPYFEQYF. CDR3 bases: TGTGCCACCAGCAGAGGTCCTTACTTTGAGCAGTACTTC. The rearrangement joins TRBV15 to TRBJ2-7, with D unresolved. V lost 1 base, J lost 7 bases, and 11 bases lay in between. The CDR3 consists of 13 residues. CDR1 LNHNV and CDR2 YYDKDF come from the germline V gene (reference sequence).

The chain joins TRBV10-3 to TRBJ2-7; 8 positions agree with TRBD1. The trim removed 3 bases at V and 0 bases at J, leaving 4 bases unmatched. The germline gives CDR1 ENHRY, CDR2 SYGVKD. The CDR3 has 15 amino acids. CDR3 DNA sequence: TGTGCCATCAGTGAAAATACAGGGGGCTCCTACGAGCAGTACTTC. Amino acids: CAISENTGGSYEQYF.

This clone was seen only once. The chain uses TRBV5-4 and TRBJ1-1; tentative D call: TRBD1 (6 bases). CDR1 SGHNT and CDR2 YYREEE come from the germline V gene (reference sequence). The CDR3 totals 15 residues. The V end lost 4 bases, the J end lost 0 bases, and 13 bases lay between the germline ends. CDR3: CASSSQQGMNTEAFF. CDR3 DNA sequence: TGTGCCAGCAGCAGCCAACAGGGCATGAACACTGAAGCTTTCTTT.

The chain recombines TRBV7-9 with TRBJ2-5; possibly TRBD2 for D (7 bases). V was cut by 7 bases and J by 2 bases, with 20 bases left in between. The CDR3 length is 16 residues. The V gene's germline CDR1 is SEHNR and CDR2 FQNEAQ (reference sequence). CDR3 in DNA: TGTGCCAGCATCGGGGATTGGGGGGGCTGGCAAGAGACCCAGTACTTC. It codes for CASIGDWGGWQETQYF.

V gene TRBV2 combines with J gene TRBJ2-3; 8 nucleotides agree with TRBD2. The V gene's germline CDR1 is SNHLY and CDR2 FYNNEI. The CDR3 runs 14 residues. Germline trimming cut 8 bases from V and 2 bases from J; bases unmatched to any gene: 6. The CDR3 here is CASESGGYTDTQYF. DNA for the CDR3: TGTGCCAGCGAAAGCGGGGGCTACACAGATACGCAGTATTTT. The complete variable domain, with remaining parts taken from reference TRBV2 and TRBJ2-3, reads EPEVTQTPSHQVTQMGQEVILRCVPISNHLYFYWYRQILGQKVEFLVSFYNNEISEKSEIFDDQFSVERPDGSNFTLKIRSTKLEDSAMYFCASESGGYTDTQYFGPGTRLTVL.

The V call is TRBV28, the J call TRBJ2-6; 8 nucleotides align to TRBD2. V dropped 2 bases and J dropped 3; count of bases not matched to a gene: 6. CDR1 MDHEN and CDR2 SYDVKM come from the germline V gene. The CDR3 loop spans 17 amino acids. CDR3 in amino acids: CASSLLAGFGGANVLTF. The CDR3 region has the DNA TGTGCCAGCAGTTTACTAGCGGGTTTTGGTGGGGCCAACGTCCTGACTTTC.

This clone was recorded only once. The CDR3 loop is CASSQVAPYEQYF. As DNA, the CDR3 is TGTGCCAGCAGCCAAGTGGCTCCCTACGAGCAGTACTTC. V gene TRBV3-1 (or the pseudogene TRBV3-2) combines with J gene TRBJ2-7, with D unresolved. The V end lost 1 base, the J end lost 2 bases, and 6 bases lay between the germline ends. The CDR3 is made up of 13 amino acids. Per germline, CDR1 LGHDT and CDR2 YNNKEL (reference sequence).

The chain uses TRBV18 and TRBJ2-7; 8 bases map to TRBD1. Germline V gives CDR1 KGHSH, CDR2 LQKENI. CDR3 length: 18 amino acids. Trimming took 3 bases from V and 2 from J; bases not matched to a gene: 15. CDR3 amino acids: CASSPTGQGSGSAYEQYF. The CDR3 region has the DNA TGTGCCAGCTCACCGACCGGACAGGGTTCGGGATCCGCCTACGAGCAGTACTTC.

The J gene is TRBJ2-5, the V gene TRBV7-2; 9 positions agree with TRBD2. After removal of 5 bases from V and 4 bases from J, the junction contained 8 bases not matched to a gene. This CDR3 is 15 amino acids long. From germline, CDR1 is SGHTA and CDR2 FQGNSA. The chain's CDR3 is CASSLLGGGGETQYF. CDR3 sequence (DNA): TGTGCCAGCAGCCTCCTGGGCGGGGGGGGAGAGACCCAGTACTTC.

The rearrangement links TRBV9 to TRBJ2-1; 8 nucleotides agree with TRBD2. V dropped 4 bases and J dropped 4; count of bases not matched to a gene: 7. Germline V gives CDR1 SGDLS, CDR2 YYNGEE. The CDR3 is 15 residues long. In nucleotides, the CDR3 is TGTGCCAGCAGCCCCCGGGGGGGGCAGTACAATGAGCAGTTCTTC. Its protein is CASSPRGGQYNEQFF.

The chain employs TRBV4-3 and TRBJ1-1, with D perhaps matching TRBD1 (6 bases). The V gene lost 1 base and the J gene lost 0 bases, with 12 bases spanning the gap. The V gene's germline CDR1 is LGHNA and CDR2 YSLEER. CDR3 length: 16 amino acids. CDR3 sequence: CASSQGPGQLNTEAFF. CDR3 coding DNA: TGCGCCAGCAGCCAAGGCCCCGGACAGCTGAACACTGAAGCTTTCTTT.

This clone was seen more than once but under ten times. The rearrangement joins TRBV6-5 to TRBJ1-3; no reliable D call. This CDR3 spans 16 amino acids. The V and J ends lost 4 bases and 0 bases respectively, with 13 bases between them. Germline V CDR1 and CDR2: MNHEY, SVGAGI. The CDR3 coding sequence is TGTGCCAGCAGTTCGACAAGTTCTTCCTCTGGAAACACCATATATTTT. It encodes CASSSTSSSSGNTIYF.

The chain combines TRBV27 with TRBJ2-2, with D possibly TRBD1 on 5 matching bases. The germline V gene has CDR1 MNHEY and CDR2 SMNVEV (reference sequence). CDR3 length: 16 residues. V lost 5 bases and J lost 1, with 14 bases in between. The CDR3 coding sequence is TGTGCCAGCAGTCCCGCCGGACAAATGAACACCGGGGAGCTGTTTTTT. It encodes CASSPAGQMNTGELFF.

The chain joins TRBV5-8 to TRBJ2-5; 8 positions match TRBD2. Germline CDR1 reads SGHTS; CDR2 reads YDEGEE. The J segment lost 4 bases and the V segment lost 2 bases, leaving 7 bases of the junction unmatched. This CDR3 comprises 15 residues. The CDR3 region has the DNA TGTGCCAGCAGCTTCTTCGGGGGGGCGCGAGAGACCCAGTACTTC. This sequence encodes CASSFFGGARETQYF.

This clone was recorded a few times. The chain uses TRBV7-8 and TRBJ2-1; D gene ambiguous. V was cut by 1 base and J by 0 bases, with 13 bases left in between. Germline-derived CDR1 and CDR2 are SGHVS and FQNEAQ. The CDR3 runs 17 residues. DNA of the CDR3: TGTGCCAGCAGCTTAGTTCGTGGCAGAGGCTCCTACAATGAGCAGTTCTTC. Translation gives CASSLVRGRGSYNEQFF.

CDR3 in DNA: TGTGCCAGCAGCTTACGCGGGGGGACCTATATGGAGACCCAGTACTTC. Its protein is CASSLRGGTYMETQYF. The rearrangement links TRBV7-8 to TRBJ2-5; 8 bases fit TRBD2. This CDR3 is 16 amino acids long. Germline V gives CDR1 SGHVS, CDR2 FQNEAQ. The ends lost 2 bases at V and 5 bases at J; junction bases unmatched: 10.

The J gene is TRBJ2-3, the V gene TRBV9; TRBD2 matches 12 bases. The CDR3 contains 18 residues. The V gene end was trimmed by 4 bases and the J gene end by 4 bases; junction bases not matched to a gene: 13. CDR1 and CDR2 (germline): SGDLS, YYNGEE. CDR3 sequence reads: CASSPPLAGGPKADTQYF. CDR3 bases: TGTGCCAGCAGCCCCCCGCTAGCGGGGGGGCCTAAGGCAGATACGCAGTATTTT.

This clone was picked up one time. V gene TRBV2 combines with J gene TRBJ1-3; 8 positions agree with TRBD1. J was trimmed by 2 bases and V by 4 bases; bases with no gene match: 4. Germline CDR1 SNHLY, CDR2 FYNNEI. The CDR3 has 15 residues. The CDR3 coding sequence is TGTGCCAGCAGTGTCAGGGGGCTGACTGGAAACACCATATATTTT. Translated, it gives CASSVRGLTGNTIYF.

This CDR3 is CASSSDRPRGSEAFF. As DNA, the CDR3 is TGTGCCAGCAGCTCGGACAGGCCACGGGGTTCTGAAGCTTTCTTT. The chain employs TRBV11-1 and TRBJ1-1; 7 nucleotides line up with TRBD1. The CDR3 consists of 15 residues. Looked up from germline, CDR1 is SGHAT and CDR2 is FQDESV (reference sequence). Germline trimming cut 4 bases from V and 6 bases from J; bases unmatched to any gene: 11.

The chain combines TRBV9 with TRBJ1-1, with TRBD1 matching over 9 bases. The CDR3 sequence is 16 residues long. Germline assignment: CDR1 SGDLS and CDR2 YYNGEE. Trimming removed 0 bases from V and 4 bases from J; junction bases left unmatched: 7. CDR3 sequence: CASSVAGQGGGTEAFF. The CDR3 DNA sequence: TGTGCCAGCAGCGTAGCGGGACAGGGCGGCGGCACTGAAGCTTTCTTT.

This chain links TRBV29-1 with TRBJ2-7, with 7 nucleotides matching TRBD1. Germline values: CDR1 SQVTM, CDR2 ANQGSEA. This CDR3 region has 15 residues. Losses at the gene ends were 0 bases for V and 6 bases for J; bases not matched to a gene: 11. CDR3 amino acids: CSVEDWSGGFIEQYF. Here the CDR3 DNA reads TGCAGCGTTGAAGATTGGTCAGGGGGATTCATCGAGCAGTACTTC.

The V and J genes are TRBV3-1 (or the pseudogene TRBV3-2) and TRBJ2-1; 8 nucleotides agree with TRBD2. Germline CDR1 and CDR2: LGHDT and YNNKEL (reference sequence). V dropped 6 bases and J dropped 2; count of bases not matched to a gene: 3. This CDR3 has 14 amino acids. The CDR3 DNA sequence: TGTGCCAGCAGTTTGCGGGGGGCCTACAATGAGCAGTTCTTC. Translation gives CASSLRGAYNEQFF.

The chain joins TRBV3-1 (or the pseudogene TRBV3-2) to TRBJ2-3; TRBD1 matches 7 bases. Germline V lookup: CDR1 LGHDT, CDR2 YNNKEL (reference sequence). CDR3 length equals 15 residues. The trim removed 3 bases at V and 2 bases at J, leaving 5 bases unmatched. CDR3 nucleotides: TGTGCCAGCAGCCATCCGGGACAGAACACAGATACGCAGTATTTT. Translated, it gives CASSHPGQNTDTQYF.

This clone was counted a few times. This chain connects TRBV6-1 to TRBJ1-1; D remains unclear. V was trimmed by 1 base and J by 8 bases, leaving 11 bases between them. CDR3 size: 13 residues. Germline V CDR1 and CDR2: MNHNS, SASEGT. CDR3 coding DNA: TGTGCCAGCAGTGAAGGGGTGACTCGAGAAGCTTTCTTT. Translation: CASSEGVTREAFF.

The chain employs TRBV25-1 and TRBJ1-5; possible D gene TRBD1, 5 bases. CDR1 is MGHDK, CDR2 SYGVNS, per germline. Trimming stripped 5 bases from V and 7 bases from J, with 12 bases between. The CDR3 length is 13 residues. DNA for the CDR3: TGTGCCAGCAGTAGGGCAGGGTTACAGCCCCAGCATTTT. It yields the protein CASSRAGLQPQHF.

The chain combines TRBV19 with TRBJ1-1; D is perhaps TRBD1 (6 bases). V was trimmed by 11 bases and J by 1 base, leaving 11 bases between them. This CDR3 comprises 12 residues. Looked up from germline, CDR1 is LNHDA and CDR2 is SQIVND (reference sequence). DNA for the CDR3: TGTGCCTCGCGGGGGGCGAACACTGAAGCTTTCTTT. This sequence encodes CASRGANTEAFF.

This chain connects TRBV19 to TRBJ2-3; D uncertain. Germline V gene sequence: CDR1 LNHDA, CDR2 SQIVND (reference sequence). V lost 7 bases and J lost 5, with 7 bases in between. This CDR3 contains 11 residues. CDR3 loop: CASTPGDTQYF. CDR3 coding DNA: TGTGCCAGTACCCCAGGAGATACGCAGTATTTT.

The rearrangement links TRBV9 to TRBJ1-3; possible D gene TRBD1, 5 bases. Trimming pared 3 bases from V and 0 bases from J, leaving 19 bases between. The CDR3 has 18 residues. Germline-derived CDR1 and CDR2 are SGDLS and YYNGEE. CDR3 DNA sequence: TGTGCCAGCAGCGACGCGGGGGGGTTCACTCTCTCTGGAAACACCATATATTTT. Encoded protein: CASSDAGGFTLSGNTIYF.

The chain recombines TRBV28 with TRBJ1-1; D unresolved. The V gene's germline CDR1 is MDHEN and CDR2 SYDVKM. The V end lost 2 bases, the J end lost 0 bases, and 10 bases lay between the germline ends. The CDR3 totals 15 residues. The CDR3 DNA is TGTGCCAGCAGTTTACGGCGGCCCATGAACACTGAAGCTTTCTTT. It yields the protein CASSLRRPMNTEAFF.